Shown below are 28 T cell receptor beta chains from a single sample sequenced in a study of molecular identifiers for immune sequencing clone quantification. MiXCR was run by TCRdb on the PCR reads, yielding one entry per CDR3 protein. The sample lists about 640,000 distinct CDR3 sequences, 20% occurring once. The sequenced sample consisted of naive CD8+ T cells from blood, with Jurkat cell RNA spiked in. As to subset: FACS-sorted CD8+CD4-CCR7+CD45RA+ naive T cells. All receptors derive from a human donor in good health. Some libraries in this study had Jurkat cell RNA spiked in.

This clonotype was detected ten times or more. The rearrangement uses TRBV12-3 or TRBV12-4 and TRBJ1-1, with no clear D. V lost 8 bases, J lost 0 bases, and 7 bases lay in between. The CDR3 is 12 amino acids. Written as DNA, the CDR3 is TGTGCCAGCGGGAGGGTGAACACTGAAGCTTTCTTT. Translating it yields CASGRVNTEAFF.

The CDR3 sequence: CASSLMMGFQPQHF. As DNA, the CDR3 is TGTGCCAGCAGTCTCATGATGGGGTTTCAGCCCCAGCATTTT. The rearrangement links TRBV6-2 or TRBV6-3 to TRBJ1-5; D gene ambiguous. Trimming removed 5 bases from V and 6 bases from J, with 14 bases in between. This CDR3 contains 14 residues. CDR1 and CDR2 from the germline V gene are MNHEY and SVGEGT.

This clonotype has at least ten counts. The V call is TRBV20-1, the J call TRBJ2-7; D not certain. Germline lookup yields CDR1 DFQATT and CDR2 SNEGSKA (reference sequence). With 5 bases removed from V and 0 bases from J, the gap between germline ends came to 11 bases. This CDR3 comprises 13 residues. CDR3 DNA: TGCAGTGCTCGCCCTCAGTACTCCTACGAGCAGTACTTC. Translated: CSARPQYSYEQYF.

This clonotype was detected ten times or more. V and J are TRBV4-1 and TRBJ1-4, with 7 bases that match TRBD1. Unmatched junction bases numbered 5, after V lost 0 bases and J lost 7 bases. Per the germline V gene, CDR1 is MGHRA and CDR2 is YSYEKL. The CDR3 covers 15 residues. CDR3 protein: CASSQDRGDSEKLFF. CDR3 DNA sequence: TGCGCCAGCAGCCAAGATCGAGGGGACAGTGAAAAACTGTTTTTT.

This clonotype appeared many times. The rearrangement uses TRBV4-3 and TRBJ1-4; 7 nucleotides match TRBD1. The CDR3 runs to 15 residues. From germline, CDR1 is LGHNA and CDR2 YSLEER. V was clipped by 6 bases and J by 7 bases; unmatched bases: 11. The chain's CDR3 is CASRHNRGRGEKLFF. In nucleotides, the CDR3 is TGCGCCAGCAGACACAACAGGGGCCGGGGTGAAAAACTGTTTTTT.

This clonotype turned up a few times. This may be a read error, as it is one base from a much larger clone. This CDR3 fails to terminate in the conserved phenylalanine or tryptophan, so it likely reflects a read error. This chain connects TRBV7-2 to TRBJ1-1; 7 bases map to TRBD1. V was pared by 5 bases and J by 9 bases, with 9 bases of the junction left unmatched. This CDR3 has 13 amino acids. Germline V gene data show CDR1 as SGHTA and CDR2 as FQGNSA. The CDR3 DNA reads TGTGCCAGCAGCACCATAGACAGGGATCAAGCTTTCATT. It encodes CASSTIDRDQAFI.

This clonotype was observed at least ten times. The chain uses TRBV5-1 and TRBJ2-2; D is unresolved. Germline assignment: CDR1 SGHRS and CDR2 YFSETQ. V lost 0 bases to trimming and J lost 0 bases, with 9 bases between them. The CDR3 consists of 16 residues. The CDR3 here is CASSLVAGSNTGELFF. In DNA form, the CDR3 reads TGCGCCAGCAGCTTGGTGGCCGGTTCGAACACCGGGGAGCTGTTTTTT.

This chain connects TRBV7-8 to TRBJ1-1, with D perhaps TRBD1 (5 bases). The CDR3 spans 12 residues. Germline V gene sequence: CDR1 SGHVS, CDR2 FQNEAQ. Trimming shortened V by 5 bases and J by 6 bases, and 10 bases separated the two germline ends. The CDR3: CASSPDKAEAFF. The DNA of the CDR3 is TGTGCCAGCAGCCCGGACAAAGCTGAAGCTTTCTTT.

This clonotype came up many times. V and J are TRBV2 and TRBJ2-1; the match to TRBD2 covers 8 bases. Per germline, CDR1 SNHLY and CDR2 FYNNEI. This CDR3 region has 15 residues. V lost 1 base, J lost 5 bases, and 4 bases stayed unmatched. The CDR3 coding sequence is TGTGCCAGCAGTGAAGGACTAGCGATTAACAATGAGCAGTTCTTC. It translates to CASSEGLAINNEQFF.

This clonotype was counted many times. The V and J genes are TRBV29-1 and TRBJ2-3; the D call may be TRBD1 or TRBD2 (5 bases each). The V end was cut by 4 bases, the J end by 3 bases, with 8 bases between. CDR3 length: 12 residues. Germline V gene sequence: CDR1 SQVTM, CDR2 ANQGSEA. The chain's CDR3 is CSVVGETDTQYF. Written as DNA, the CDR3 is TGCAGCGTTGTGGGGGAGACAGATACGCAGTATTTT.

Worth noting for this clonotype: With a much larger clone just one base away, this may be a read error. The chain has TRBV7-9 and TRBJ2-7; D is ambiguous. V dropped 5 bases and J dropped 9 bases, with 17 bases sitting between them. This CDR3 is 13 amino acids long. Germline lookup yields CDR1 SEHNR and CDR2 FQNEAQ (reference sequence). This chain's CDR3 is CASSLQDGSGQYF. The CDR3, as DNA: TGTGCCAGCAGCCTTCAGGACGGCTCCGGGCAGTACTTC.

This clonotype was seen at least ten times. V usage is TRBV28 and J usage is TRBJ2-5; D ambiguous. Germline values: CDR1 MDHEN, CDR2 SYDVKM. The length of the CDR3 is 14 residues. Trimming stripped 1 base from V and 1 base from J, with 7 bases between. The DNA of the CDR3 is TGTGCCAGCAGTTTATACAGCGTCCAAGAGACCCAGTACTTC. This sequence encodes CASSLYSVQETQYF.

This clonotype was seen at least ten times. The chain joins TRBV7-2 to TRBJ2-3; D uncertain. The ends were cut back, 2 bases at V and 2 bases at J, with 11 bases in the middle. This CDR3 spans 15 amino acids. Looked up from germline, CDR1 is SGHTA and CDR2 is FQGNSA. CDR3 amino acids: CASSLWPHDTDTQYF. CDR3 sequence (DNA): TGTGCCAGCAGCTTATGGCCTCATGACACAGATACGCAGTATTTT.

In regard to this clonotype: A much larger clone sits a single nucleotide away, making a read error possible. The V call is TRBV27, the J call TRBJ2-2; no clear D gene. Per germline, CDR1 MNHEY and CDR2 SMNVEV (reference sequence). The CDR3 is 15 amino acids. Here the CDR3 reads CAGSLSSANTGELFF. In nucleotides, the CDR3 is TGTGCCGGCAGTTTAAGCAGCGCGAACACCGGGGAGCTGTTTTTT.

This clonotype came up many times. The chain carries TRBV7-8 and TRBJ1-5, with D possibly being TRBD1 (6 bases). V lost 5 bases and J lost 1, with 15 bases in between. The CDR3 length is 16 residues. The germline CDR1 and CDR2 sequences are SGHVS and FQNEAQ. The DNA for the CDR3 is TGTGCCAGCAGCCCACAAGGGGGGGGAAGCAATCAGCCCCAGCATTTT. Translation: CASSPQGGGSNQPQHF.

As for this clonotype: A much larger clone sits a single nucleotide away, making a read error possible. The V and J genes are TRBV29-1 and TRBJ2-1; 7 nucleotides line up with TRBD1. The CDR3 is 14 residues long. Germline V lookup: CDR1 SQVTM, CDR2 ANQGSEA. The chain's CDR3 is CRIKAGEGADEQFF. The CDR3 DNA sequence: TGCCGCATTAAAGCCGGAGAGGGGGCGGATGAGCAGTTCTTC.

This clonotype has only a few counts. This chain uses TRBV28 with TRBJ2-1; 9 nucleotides align to TRBD2. The CDR3 totals 15 residues. Trimming took 7 bases from V and 6 from J; bases not matched to a gene: 10. Germline V gives CDR1 MDHEN, CDR2 SYDVKM. CDR3: CASTIWGGGVNEQFF. As DNA, the CDR3 is TGTGCCAGCACCATTTGGGGCGGGGGGGTCAATGAGCAGTTCTTC.

In its sample, this clonotype was seen a few times. This chain links TRBV6-2 or TRBV6-3 with TRBJ2-7, with TRBD1 matching over 7 bases. Germline CDR1 reads MNHEY; CDR2 reads SVGEGT. With V trimmed by 5 bases and J by 5 bases, 12 bases remained unmatched. This CDR3 comprises 15 residues. The CDR3 bases are TGTGCCAGCAGTAACGACAGGGAAACCCGCGACGAGCAGTACTTC. It specifies CASSNDRETRDEQYF.

Points on this clonotype: A much larger clone differs from this one at a single base, so this may be a read error. The chain is built from TRBV5-6 and TRBJ1-1; D unresolved. V was pared by 2 bases and J by 7 bases, with 6 bases between. The CDR3 has 11 amino acids. CDR1 is SGHDT and CDR2 is YYEEEE in the germline V gene. For the CDR3, the DNA is TGTGCCAGCAGCTTTTGGAGTGAAGCTTTCTTT. It yields the protein CASSFWSEAFF.

This chain connects TRBV27 to TRBJ1-3; unclear D gene. The CDR3 covers 13 residues. With 2 bases removed from V and 4 bases from J, the gap between germline ends came to 6 bases. The germline V gene encodes CDR1 MNHEY and CDR2 SMNVEV (reference sequence). The CDR3 loop is CASSLLPGNTIYF. The CDR3 DNA sequence: TGTGCCAGCAGTTTACTCCCGGGAAACACCATATATTTT.

This clonotype came up many times. This rearrangement joins TRBV7-2 to TRBJ2-7; D is undetermined. This CDR3 comprises 15 residues. Germline V CDR1 and CDR2: SGHTA, FQGNSA. The ends were cut back, 2 bases at V and 0 bases at J, with 11 bases in the middle. CDR3 amino acids: CASSLISRFSYEQYF. CDR3 DNA: TGTGCCAGCAGCTTAATCTCCAGGTTCTCCTACGAGCAGTACTTC.

This clonotype was seen repeatedly, ten times or more. The rearrangement joins TRBV12-3 or TRBV12-4 to TRBJ1-1; 8 nucleotides match TRBD1. The CDR3 runs 15 residues. Trimming removed 2 bases from V and 3 bases from J; junction bases left unmatched: 5. This CDR3 is CASSLSTGAYTEAFF. The CDR3 coding sequence is TGTGCCAGCAGTTTATCGACAGGGGCTTACACTGAAGCTTTCTTT.

In regard to this clonotype: A read error may produce the germline difference seen at one junction end. This chain links TRBV27 with TRBJ2-7; D is undetermined. Germline V gene sequence: CDR1 MNHEY, CDR2 SMNVEV (reference sequence). CDR3 size: 12 residues. CDR3 sequence: CAGSFVGYEQYF. For the CDR3, the DNA is TGTGCCGGCAGTTTTGTGGGCTACGAGCAGTACTTC.

The chain uses TRBV6-2 or TRBV6-3 and TRBJ2-7, with 7 bases matching TRBD1. CDR1 and CDR2 (germline): MNHEY, SVGEGT. V was clipped by 2 bases and J by 5 bases; unmatched bases: 12. This CDR3 contains 16 residues. CDR3: CASSYRNEGALNEQYF. CDR3 DNA sequence: TGTGCCAGCAGTTACCGTAATGAGGGGGCGTTGAACGAGCAGTACTTC.

With respect to this clonotype: A read error may be the cause here, since a much bigger clone is one base away. This chain connects TRBV10-2 to TRBJ1-5; 9 nucleotides line up with TRBD1. Germline V gene sequence: CDR1 WSHSY, CDR2 SAAADI. The CDR3 extends over 13 amino acids. CDR3 nucleotide sequence: TGCGCCAGCAATGGACAGGGGAATCAGCCCCTGCATTTT. Translating it yields CASNGQGNQPLHF.

The chain has TRBV12-3 or TRBV12-4 and TRBJ2-7, with D maybe TRBD2 (5 bases). V was shortened by 6 bases and J by 2 bases, with 17 bases between the two germline ends. The CDR3 has 15 amino acids. The CDR3 DNA sequence: TGTGCCAGCAGCCCCGCGGGTCCCGGTACCTACGAGCAGTACTTC. It yields the protein CASSPAGPGTYEQYF.

This clonotype has just a few counts. A much larger clone differs from this one at a single base, so this may be a read error. The chain is built from TRBV7-2 and TRBJ2-2, with 12 positions matching TRBD2. CDR1 is SGHTA, CDR2 FQGNSA, per germline. This CDR3 region has 18 residues. The CDR3 protein is CASSLALAGGPNTGGLFF. CDR3 DNA sequence: TGTGCCAGCAGCTTAGCGCTAGCGGGAGGGCCGAACACCGGGGGGCTGTTTTTT.

This clonotype was observed many times. This sequence joins TRBV29-1 and TRBJ1-2; D call uncertain. CDR3 size: 13 residues. Germline lookup yields CDR1 SQVTM and CDR2 ANQGSEA. With 4 bases removed from V and 3 bases from J, the gap between germline ends came to 12 bases. CDR3 amino acids: CSVVAPGDYGYTF. The CDR3 bases are TGCAGCGTTGTCGCCCCTGGAGACTATGGCTACACCTTC.